This T cell receptor beta chain was sequenced during a study of spatial heterogeneity in lung cancer (dated by TCRdb to about 2019). In terms of the full investigation: Samples were obtained from approximately 76 patients with early-stage, untreated non-small cell lung cancer from the lung TRACERx cohort. Follow-up PBMC samples were sequenced whenever available, and the median time to follow-up was about two years after resection. Beta-chain transcripts were consistently detected in greater numbers than alpha-chain transcripts, which likely reflects a higher abundance of beta-chain transcripts. In the raw uncorrected reads, each unique combination of TCR and UMI appeared more than ten times on average. TCR alpha and beta repertoires were quantitatively compared across multiple tumor regions, matched nontumor lung and blood in non-small cell lung cancer. TCR repertoire features were related to nonsynonymous mutation counts determined by whole-exome sequencing of tumor tissue. At surgery, both alpha and beta chains were TCR-sequenced in around 240 tumor regions, approximately 64 matched nontumor lung samples and some 60 PBMC samples.

Here is what the overall study found, with its caveats: Confirming at a functional level the hypothesis that regional TCRs recognize regional mutations was considered to require additional single-cell paired TCR alpha and beta sequencing. Comparisons of baseline and follow-up blood repertoires included only approximately 15 patients. Ubiquitous expanded tumor TCRs showed up in blood more often at tumor resection than at routine follow-up.

The sample's time point label is to be understood as: blood at routine non-recurrence follow-up after resection. Without any cell sorting, TCR sequencing was performed on whole RNA extracted either from tumor and nontumor lung tissue or from cryopreserved PBMC samples. Only patients for whom sufficient RNA was available from at least two tumor regions were selected for TCR sequencing. The germline V gene yields LGHNA for CDR1 and YNFKEQ for CDR2. At the junction V is shortened by 2 bases and J by 4 bases; bases outside the gene matches: 7. The CDR3 goes from the cysteine to the phenylalanine over 16 residues. Only CDR3 DNA remains: 48 bases, in frame from the first base. The library came from 5' RACE. Sequencing instrument: NextSeq 500. The TCR library protocol attached a unique molecular identifier to each TCR cDNA molecule to allow correction of PCR and sequencing errors. The original methods were these. TCR identification, UMI-based error correction and CDR3 extraction were performed with Decombinator tools. Expanded TCRs were defined as those above a frequency of 2 per 1,000, corresponding to the top 1% of the tumor frequency distribution. Rényi diversity was computed with the R vegan package after subsampling each repertoire 100 times to 5,000 TCRs. To build CDR3 similarity networks, amino acid triplet string-kernel similarity was used, and CDR3s were connected when their pairwise similarity was above 0.82. TCRdb ran its own pipeline on the public reads, namely fastp trimming at Q25 and MiXCR clone calling, and kept in-frame beta chains. Every CDR3 protein is listed once, alongside the most common genes and DNA of its rows. TCRdb's processing, not the authors' own work, is the source of the V and J calls. Present in this sample are under 75,000 distinct CDR3 sequences, 8% to 9% of which were seen just once. The ten top clones hold approximately 2% of the sample.

This clonotype was picked up many times. The specificity of this receptor is unknown. Base qualities are missing; no much larger clone stands one base away. The sequence is built from TRBV4-2 and TRBJ2-4; 8 middle bases align to TRBD2. This TCR was sampled from a female donor with early-stage non-small cell lung cancer. The starting material was PBMCs, obtained at follow-up. CDR3 reads: CASSQREGGSKNIQYF. DNA sequence: TGTGCCAGCAGCCAACGGGAGGGGGGCTCAAAAAACATTCAGTACTTC.